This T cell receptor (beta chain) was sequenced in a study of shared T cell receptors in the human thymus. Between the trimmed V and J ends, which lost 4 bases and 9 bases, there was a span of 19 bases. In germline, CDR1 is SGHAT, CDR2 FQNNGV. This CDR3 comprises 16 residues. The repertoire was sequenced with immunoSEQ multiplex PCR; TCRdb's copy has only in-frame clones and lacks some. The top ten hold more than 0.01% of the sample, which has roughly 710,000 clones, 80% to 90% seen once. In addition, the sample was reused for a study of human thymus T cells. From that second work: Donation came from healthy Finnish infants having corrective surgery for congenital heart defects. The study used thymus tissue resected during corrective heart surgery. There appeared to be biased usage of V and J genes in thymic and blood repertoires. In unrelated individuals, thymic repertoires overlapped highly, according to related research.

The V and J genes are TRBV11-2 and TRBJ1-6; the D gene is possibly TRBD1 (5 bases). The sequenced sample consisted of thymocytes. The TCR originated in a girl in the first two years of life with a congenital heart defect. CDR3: CASSSRRGEMFSPLHF. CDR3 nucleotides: TGTGCCAGCAGCTCTCGGAGGGGCGAGATGTTTTCACCCCTCCACTTT.